This record concerns one T cell receptor beta chain sequence. Its antigen is currently unknown. Division of CD4+ cells produced a CD45RA+ naive subset and a CD45RA-negative memory subset. The data derive from a study of shared clonotypes between healthy human individuals. Study-wide background: CD4 naive and CD4 memory each took three plates per donor, while CD8 naive took two and CD8 memory one. Study results and caveats: All-four-donor shared clonotypes had higher generation probabilities than non-shared clonotypes did.

Losses at the gene ends were 7 bases for V and 3 bases for J; bases not matched to a gene: 11. This CDR3 is built from 16 residues. Germline V gene sequence: CDR1 LNHDA, CDR2 SQIVND (reference sequence). The data were produced by immunoSEQ multiplex PCR, yet TCRdb's version contains in-frame clones alone and is incomplete. The sample yields millions of clones, more than 85% seen once. The chain has TRBV19 and TRBJ1-1; TRBD1 matches 10 bases. The material sequenced was naive CD4+ T cells from PBMCs. Subset here: CD45RA+ positively selected. This TCR was sampled from a man younger than 30 in good health. Some clones in this sample may be carry-over from other donors' samples. The CDR3 spells CASNRDRGVGDTEAFF. The CDR3 region has the DNA TGTGCCAGTAATAGGGACAGGGGCGTGGGGGACACTGAAGCTTTCTTT.